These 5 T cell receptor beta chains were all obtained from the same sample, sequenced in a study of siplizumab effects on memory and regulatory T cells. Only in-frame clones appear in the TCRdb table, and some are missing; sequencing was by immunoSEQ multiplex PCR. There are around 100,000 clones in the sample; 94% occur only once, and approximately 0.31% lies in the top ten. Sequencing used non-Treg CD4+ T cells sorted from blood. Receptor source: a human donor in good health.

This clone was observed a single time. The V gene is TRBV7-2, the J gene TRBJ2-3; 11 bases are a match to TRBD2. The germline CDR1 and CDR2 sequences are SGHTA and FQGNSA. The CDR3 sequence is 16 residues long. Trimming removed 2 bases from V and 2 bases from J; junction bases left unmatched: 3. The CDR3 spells CASSLTSGRPTDTQYF. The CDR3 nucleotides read TGTGCCAGCAGCTTAACTAGCGGGAGACCCACAGATACGCAGTATTTT.

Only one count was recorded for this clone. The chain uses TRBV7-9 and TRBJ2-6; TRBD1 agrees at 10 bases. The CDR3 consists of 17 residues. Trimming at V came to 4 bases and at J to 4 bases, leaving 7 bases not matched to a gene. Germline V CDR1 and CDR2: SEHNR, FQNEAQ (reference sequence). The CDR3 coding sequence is TGTGCCAGCAGCTCGGGACAGGGGCTCTTCGGGGCCAACGTCCTGACTTTC. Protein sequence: CASSSGQGLFGANVLTF.

CDR3 coding DNA: TGTGCCAGCAGTCCACAGGGAAATGGCTACACCTTC. Residues: CASSPQGNGYTF. The V call is TRBV27, the J call TRBJ1-2, with a weak D call TRBD1 (6 bases). Trimming took 5 bases from V and 6 from J, leaving 10 bases between them. Germline V gives CDR1 MNHEY, CDR2 SMNVEV (reference sequence). The CDR3 consists of 12 residues.

The CDR3 DNA is TGTGCCAGCAGCTCCGGACTAGCGGGAGGGATCGGGGAGCTGTTTTTT. This encodes CASSSGLAGGIGELFF. The V and J genes are TRBV11-2 and TRBJ2-2; 15 bases align to TRBD2. Germline V gene sequence: CDR1 SGHAT, CDR2 FQNNGV. This CDR3 has 16 amino acids. The V and J ends lost 4 bases and 7 bases, in that order; junction bases with no gene match: 4.

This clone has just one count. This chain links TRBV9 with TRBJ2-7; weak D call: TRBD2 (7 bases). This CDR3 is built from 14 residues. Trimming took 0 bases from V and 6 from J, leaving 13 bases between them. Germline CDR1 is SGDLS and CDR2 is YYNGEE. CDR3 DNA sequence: TGTGCCAGCAGCGTAGACCAGGGGAGGGTCGAGCAGTACTTC. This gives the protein CASSVDQGRVEQYF.